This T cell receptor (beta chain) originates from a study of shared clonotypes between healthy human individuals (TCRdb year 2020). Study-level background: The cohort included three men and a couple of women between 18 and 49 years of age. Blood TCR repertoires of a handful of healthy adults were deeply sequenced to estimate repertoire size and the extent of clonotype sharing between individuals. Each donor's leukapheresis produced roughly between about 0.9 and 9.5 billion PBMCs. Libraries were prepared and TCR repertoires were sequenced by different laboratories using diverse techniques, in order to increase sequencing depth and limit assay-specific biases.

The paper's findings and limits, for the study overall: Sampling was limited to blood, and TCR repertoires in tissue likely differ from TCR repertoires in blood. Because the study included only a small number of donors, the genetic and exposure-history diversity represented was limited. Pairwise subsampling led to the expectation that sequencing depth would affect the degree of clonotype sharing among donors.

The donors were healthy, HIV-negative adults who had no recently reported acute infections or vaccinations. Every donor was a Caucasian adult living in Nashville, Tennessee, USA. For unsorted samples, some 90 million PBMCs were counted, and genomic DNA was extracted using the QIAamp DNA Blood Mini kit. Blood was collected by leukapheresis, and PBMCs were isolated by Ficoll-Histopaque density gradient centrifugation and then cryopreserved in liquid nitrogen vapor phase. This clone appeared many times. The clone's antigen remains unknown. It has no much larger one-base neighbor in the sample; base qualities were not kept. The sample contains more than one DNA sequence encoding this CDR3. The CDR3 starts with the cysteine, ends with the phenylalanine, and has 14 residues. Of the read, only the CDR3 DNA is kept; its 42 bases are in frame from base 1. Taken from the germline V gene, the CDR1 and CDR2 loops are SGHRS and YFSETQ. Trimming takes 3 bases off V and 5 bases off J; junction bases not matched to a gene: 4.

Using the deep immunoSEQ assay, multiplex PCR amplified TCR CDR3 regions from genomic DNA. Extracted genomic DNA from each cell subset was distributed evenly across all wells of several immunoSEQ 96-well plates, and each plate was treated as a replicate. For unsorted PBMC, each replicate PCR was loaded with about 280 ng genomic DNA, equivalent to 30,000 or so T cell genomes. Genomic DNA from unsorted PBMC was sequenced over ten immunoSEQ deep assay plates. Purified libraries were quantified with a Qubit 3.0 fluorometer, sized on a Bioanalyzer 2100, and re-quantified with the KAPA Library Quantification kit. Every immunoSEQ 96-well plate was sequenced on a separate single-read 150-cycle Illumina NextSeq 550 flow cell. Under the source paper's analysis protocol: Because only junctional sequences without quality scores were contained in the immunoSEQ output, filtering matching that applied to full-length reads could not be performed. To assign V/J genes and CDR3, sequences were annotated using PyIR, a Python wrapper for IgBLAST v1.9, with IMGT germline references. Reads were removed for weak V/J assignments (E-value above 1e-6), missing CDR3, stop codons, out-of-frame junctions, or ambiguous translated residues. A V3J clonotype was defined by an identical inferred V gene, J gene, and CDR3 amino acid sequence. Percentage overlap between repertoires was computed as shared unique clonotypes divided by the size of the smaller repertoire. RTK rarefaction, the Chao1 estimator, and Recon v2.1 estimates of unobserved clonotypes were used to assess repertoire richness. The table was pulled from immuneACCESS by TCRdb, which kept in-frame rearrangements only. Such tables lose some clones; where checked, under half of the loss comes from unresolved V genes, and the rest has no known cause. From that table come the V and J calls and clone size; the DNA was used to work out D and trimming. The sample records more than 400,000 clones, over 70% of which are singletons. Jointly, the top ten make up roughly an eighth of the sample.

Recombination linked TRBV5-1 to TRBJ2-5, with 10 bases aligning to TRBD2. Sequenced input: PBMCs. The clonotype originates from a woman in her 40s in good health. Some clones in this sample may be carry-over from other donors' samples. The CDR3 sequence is CASSSGLATETQYF. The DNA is TGCGCCAGCAGCTCGGGACTAGCGACGGAGACCCAGTACTTC.